This TCR beta chain was identified during a study of Ad26.COV2.S vaccination and SARS-CoV-2 variants (dated by TCRdb to 2020 to 2023). Study-level background: Donors in the vaccine arm were drawn from COV1001, a phase I-IIa trial of Ad26.COV2.S in healthy adults that was multicentre, randomized, double-blind and placebo-controlled. Dosing of Ad26.COV2.S was intramuscular, at either 5x10^10 or 1x10^11 viral particles, delivered as one shot or as two shots spaced 56 days apart. TCRbeta repertoire sequencing was used to assess the specificity and breadth of SARS-CoV-2-reactive T cell receptors after Ad26.COV2.S vaccination. A total of roughly 30 samples were included in the TCR-sequenced set, comprising roughly 19 Ad26.COV2.S vaccine recipients, 5 placebo recipients and 8 SARS-CoV-2 convalescent individuals. Trial participants were randomized into five groups of five: low-dose or high-dose Ad26.COV2.S given once or twice, or placebo on both occasions. Blinding of investigators to trial group allocation was maintained during experiments and outcome assessment. Broader findings and caveats from the paper: It was noted by the authors that total T cell responses may have been underestimated by the TCR breadth and depth analyses. After vaccination, substantial breadth of spike-specific CD8+ and CD4+ T cell responses was reported. Ad26.COV2.S recipients had higher spike-specific TCR breadth than placebo recipients (P = 0.0014). Vaccine and placebo recipients had similar non-spike TCR breadth, a finding consistent with the vaccine containing only spike. The study was not powered for comparison of responses between vaccine doses or regimens.

The immunoSEQ Assay was the method used to sequence TCRbeta CDR3 regions. After extraction, genomic DNA underwent amplification by bias-controlled multiplex PCR, followed by high-throughput sequencing. On the study's bioinformatics: Collapsing and filtering of sequences were performed to quantify the absolute abundance of each unique TCRbeta CDR3 region. T cell fraction was estimated by normalization of TCRbeta template counts to usable DNA, with usable DNA being measured through amplification of reference genes present in all nucleated cells. Repertoire TCRs were annotated as SARS-CoV-2-specific by exact matching of V gene, CDR3 amino acid sequence and J gene to a known reactive TCR set. MIRA supplied the reference SARS-CoV-2 TCR set, which was filtered for enrichment in COVID-19-positive ImmuneCODE repertoires so that public or cross-reactive TCRs were removed. Based on the MIRA antigens, annotated TCRs were further analysed at the level of specific ORF or position within ORF. Depth was the summed frequency of annotated unique rearrangements, while breadth was defined as annotated unique rearrangements over total unique productive rearrangements. Group comparisons of TCR breadth used two-sided Wilcoxon rank-sum tests. TCRdb took over this immuneACCESS table, retaining in-frame rearrangements with V and J assigned. Such tables are incomplete; in checked studies, under half of the missing clones stem from an unresolved V gene, and the remainder is unexplained. V and J calls and clone size are as listed in that table; D and trimming were resolved from the DNA. The sample table holds around 300,000 clones, of which 80% to 90% were seen once. Of the sample, just under 5% falls within the top ten clones.

V is reduced by 3 bases and J by 0 bases, leaving a spacing of 18 bases between them. Counted from cysteine to phenylalanine, this CDR3 has 17 amino acids. Here the CDR3 DNA is all that survives: 51 bases in frame from base 1. From the germline V gene (reference sequence), CDR1 is LNHDA and CDR2 is SQIVND. Concerning this clone: The target of this receptor is not known. No base qualities exist here, and no much larger clone lies one base off it.

The sample's treatment or condition label is to be understood as: some 20 received Ad26.COV2.S at low or high dose, single or two shots; about 5 received placebo; per-sample allocation not given. Repertoires of vaccine and placebo recipients were sequenced from samples taken on day 63 after the first injection. Cohort 1b enrolled 25 adults aged 18-55 years at a single site in Boston, USA, between 29 July and 7 August 2020. As a vaccine, Ad26.COV2.S was a replication-incompetent adenovirus type 26 vector that expressed a prefusion-stabilized SARS-CoV-2 spike protein derived from the original Wuhan strain.

Sequencing was performed on peripheral blood, taken in a trial of Ad26.COV2.S vaccine versus placebo. Recombination linked TRBV19 to TRBJ2-7; the D gene is possibly TRBD2, with 6 bases matching. The sequence was collected from a person between 18 and 65 years old who received the Ad26.COV2.S COVID-19 vaccine or a placebo. This receptor carries the CDR3 CASSMLGRDGGSYEQYF. The nucleotides read TGTGCCAGTAGTATGTTGGGCCGAGACGGGGGCTCCTACGAGCAGTACTTC.